The clone carrying this T cell receptor (beta chain) was picked up a small number of times. Its target is not known. These data are taken from a study of T-cell memory formation after mild COVID-19. Study-level results: CD4+ clones that contracted lay mainly in CM and EM; CD8+ ones lay in EMRA. Contracting clones, day 15 to 85, had balanced CD4/CD8, and later expanders favored CD4+.

TCRdb reanalysed the 5' RACE reads using MiXCR and keeps one entry per CDR3 protein. The table includes roughly 560,000 distinct CDR3 sequences, around 21% detected once. This receptor was obtained from an adult woman who had mild COVID-19 (a few samples of this study predate the infection). Cell type and time point are not known. The sequencing input was PBMCs or a T cell subset sorted from them (not recorded which).

CDR3 sequence: CASSAYGALYSNQPQHF. CDR3 DNA sequence: TGTGCCAGCAGCGCCTACGGGGCGCTGTATAGCAATCAGCCCCAGCATTTT. The rearrangement uses TRBV9 and TRBJ1-5, with D possibly matching TRBD1 (5 bases). Between the trimmed V and J ends, which lost 3 bases and 0 bases, there was a span of 16 bases. The length of the CDR3 is 17 residues. Germline CDR1 SGDLS, CDR2 YYNGEE.